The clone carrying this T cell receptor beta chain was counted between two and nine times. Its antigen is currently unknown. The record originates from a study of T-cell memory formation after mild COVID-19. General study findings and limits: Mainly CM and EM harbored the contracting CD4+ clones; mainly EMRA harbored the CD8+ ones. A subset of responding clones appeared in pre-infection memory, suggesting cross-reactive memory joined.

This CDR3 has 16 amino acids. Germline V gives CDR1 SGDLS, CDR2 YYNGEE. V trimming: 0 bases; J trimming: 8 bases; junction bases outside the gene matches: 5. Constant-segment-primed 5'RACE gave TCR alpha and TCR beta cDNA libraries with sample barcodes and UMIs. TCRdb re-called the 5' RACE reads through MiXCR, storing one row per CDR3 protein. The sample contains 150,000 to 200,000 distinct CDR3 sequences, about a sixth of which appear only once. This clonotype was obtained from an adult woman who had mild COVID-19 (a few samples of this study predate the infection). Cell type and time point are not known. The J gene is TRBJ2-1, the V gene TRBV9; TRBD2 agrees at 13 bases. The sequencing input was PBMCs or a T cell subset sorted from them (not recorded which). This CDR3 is CASSVGTSGGMYEQFF. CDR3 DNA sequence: TGTGCCAGCAGCGTAGGGACTAGCGGGGGTATGTATGAGCAGTTCTTC.